A single sample gave rise to the 13 T cell receptor beta chains below, sequenced in a study of blood T cell repertoires in COVID-19 (dated by TCRdb to 2019 to 2021). Library creation used the immunoSEQ multiplex PCR assay. The clones in this table, taken by TCRdb from immuneACCESS, are in-frame only. Not every clone is retained; where verified, under half of the shortfall comes from an unresolved V gene, and the cause of the rest is unknown. Across this sample there are over 250,000 clones, with about nine tenths seen only once. In total, the top ten clones hold around 2.5% of the sample. Input material: peripheral blood. The source is a person between 18 and 30 years old with COVID-19, enrolled during active disease.

CDR3: CASSSGRGETQYF. The CDR3 DNA follows: TGTGCCAGCAGCTCGGGGAGAGGGGAGACCCAGTACTTC. The rearrangement joins TRBV11-2 to TRBJ2-5, with D perhaps matching TRBD2 (5 bases). Germline V CDR1 and CDR2: SGHAT, FQNNGV. V shed 4 bases and J shed 5 bases, with 11 bases lying between them. This CDR3 spans 13 amino acids.

The chain joins TRBV29-1 to TRBJ2-2; no definite D call. Germline-derived CDR1 and CDR2 are SQVTM and ANQGSEA. V lost 4 bases, J lost 4 bases, and 4 bases lay in between. The CDR3 loop spans 11 amino acids. The CDR3 loop reads CSVVSTGELFF. In DNA, the CDR3 is TGCAGCGTTGTCAGCACCGGGGAGCTGTTTTTT.

The CDR3 loop reads CASSEGLLNEQFF. The CDR3, as DNA: TGCGCCAGCAGCGAGGGACTACTCAATGAGCAGTTCTTC. V usage is TRBV5-1 and J usage is TRBJ2-1; TRBD2 aligns across 7 bases. CDR3 size: 13 residues. V gave up 4 bases and J gave up 6 bases; unmatched junction bases: 4. Germline V lookup: CDR1 SGHRS, CDR2 YFSETQ.

J is TRBJ2-5 and V is TRBV6-5; TRBD1 matches at 8 bases. V lost 7 bases, J lost 2 bases, and 6 bases stayed unmatched. Germline V CDR1 and CDR2: MNHEY, SVGAGI. This CDR3 region has 14 residues. The CDR3 DNA reads as TGTGCCAGCAATTTGGACAGGGTGCAAGAGACCCAGTACTTC. It encodes CASNLDRVQETQYF.

This sequence joins TRBV4-1 and TRBJ1-3; a weak D match, TRBD1 (5 bases). V lost 1 base and J 5 bases, leaving 9 bases between the germline ends. The CDR3 runs to 14 residues. Germline V CDR1 and CDR2: MGHRA, YSYEKL. DNA for the CDR3: TGCGCCAGCAGCCAAGTTTCAGGGAGAAACACCATATATTTT. It encodes CASSQVSGRNTIYF.

V gene TRBV6-5 combines with J gene TRBJ2-7; TRBD1 is a possible D gene (5 bases). V gave up 6 bases and J gave up 1 base, with 13 bases separating them. The CDR3 length is 14 residues. The V gene's germline CDR1 is MNHEY and CDR2 SVGAGI. The CDR3 DNA sequence: TGTGCCAGCAGGCGCCAGGGAACATCCTACGAGCAGTACTTC. This sequence encodes CASRRQGTSYEQYF.

The gene calls are TRBV5-4 and TRBJ1-1, with 9 bases matching TRBD1. CDR1 and CDR2 from the germline V gene are SGHNT and YYREEE (reference sequence). The CDR3 has 15 residues. J was trimmed by 3 bases and V by 1 base; bases with no gene match: 4. The CDR3 DNA sequence: TGTGCCAGCAGCTTGAAGACAGGGGGATACACTGAAGCTTTCTTT. It yields the protein CASSLKTGGYTEAFF. Using reference TRBV5-4 and TRBJ1-1 for the parts outside the CDR3, the full variable domain is ETGVTQSPTHLIKTRGQQVTLRCSSQSGHNTVSWYQQALGQGPQFIFQYYREEENGRGNFPPRFSGLQFPNYSSELNVNALELDDSALYLCASSLKTGGYTEAFFGQGTRLTVV.

This clone was seen only a few times. J is TRBJ1-4 and V is TRBV7-9; 8 bases map to TRBD1. Germline CDR1 SEHNR, CDR2 FQNEAQ (reference sequence). With V trimmed by 5 bases and J by 7 bases, 12 bases remained unmatched. The CDR3 is 16 amino acids. For the CDR3, the DNA is TGTGCCAGCAGCAATTCTCCAGGGGGCGCGGGTGAAAAACTGTTTTTT. Translation: CASSNSPGGAGEKLFF.

This clone was found once. V and J are TRBV7-2 and TRBJ2-6; D gene uncertain. Trimming removed 5 bases from V and 5 bases from J, with 13 bases in between. Germline values: CDR1 SGHTA, CDR2 FQGNSA. This CDR3 region has 15 residues. CDR3 loop: CASSPGLLWANVLTF. The CDR3 DNA follows: TGTGCCAGCAGCCCCGGGTTATTATGGGCCAACGTCCTGACTTTC.

The gene calls are TRBV9 and TRBJ2-5; 8 bases agree with TRBD2. There are 14 residues in the CDR3. Germline trimming cut 4 bases from V and 1 base from J; bases unmatched to any gene: 3. CDR1 and CDR2 from the germline V gene are SGDLS and YYNGEE. The CDR3 protein is CASSPREGQETQYF. Here the CDR3 DNA reads TGTGCCAGCAGCCCCCGGGAGGGCCAAGAGACCCAGTACTTC. Using reference TRBV9 and TRBJ2-5 for the parts outside the CDR3, the full variable domain is DSGVTQTPKHLITATGQRVTLRCSPRSGDLSVYWYQQSLDQGLQFLIQYYNGEERAKGNILERFSAQQFPDLHSELNLSSLELGDSALYFCASSPREGQETQYFGPGTRLLVL.

The chain recombines TRBV27 with TRBJ2-5, with 7 bases fitting TRBD2. There are 14 residues in the CDR3. J gave up 3 bases and V 3 bases, and 4 bases lay outside the gene matches. Germline V gene sequence: CDR1 MNHEY, CDR2 SMNVEV (reference sequence). The CDR3 region has the DNA TGTGCCAGCAGTTTCGCGGGAGTTAAAGAGACCCAGTACTTC. This translates into CASSFAGVKETQYF.

There are a few counts of this clone. V usage is TRBV19 and J usage is TRBJ2-1; possible D gene TRBD1, 6 bases. This CDR3 has 14 residues. Trimming left V 7 bases short and J 5 bases short, with 15 bases between. The germline V gene has CDR1 LNHDA and CDR2 SQIVND (reference sequence). Here the CDR3 DNA reads TGTGCCAGTAAAAGCAGGTCAGGGGACAATGAGCAGTTCTTC. Encoded protein: CASKSRSGDNEQFF.

The rearrangement uses TRBV7-8 and TRBJ2-4, with 7 bases that match TRBD2. Germline assignment: CDR1 SGHVS and CDR2 FQNEAQ. With V trimmed by 4 bases and J by 3 bases, 6 bases remained unmatched. The length of the CDR3 is 15 residues. For the CDR3, the DNA is TGTGCCAGCAGCTCCCACCGGGACTACAAAAACATTCAGTACTTC. Protein product: CASSSHRDYKNIQYF.